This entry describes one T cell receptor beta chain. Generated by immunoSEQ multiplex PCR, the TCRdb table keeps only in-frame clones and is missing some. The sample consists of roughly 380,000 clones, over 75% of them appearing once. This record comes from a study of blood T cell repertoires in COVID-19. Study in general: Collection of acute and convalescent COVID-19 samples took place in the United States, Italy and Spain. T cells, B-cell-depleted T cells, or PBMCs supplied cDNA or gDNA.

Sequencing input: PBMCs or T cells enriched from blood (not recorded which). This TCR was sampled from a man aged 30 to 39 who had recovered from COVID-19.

CDR3 residues: CASGLGQGGRETQYF. The CDR3, as DNA: TGTGCTAGTGGTTTGGGACAGGGAGGTAGAGAGACCCAGTACTTC. V and J are TRBV12-5 and TRBJ2-5, with a possible D match to TRBD1 (7 bases). The CDR3 contains 15 residues. Germline V gene lookup returns CDR1 LGHNT and CDR2 FRNRAP. The germline V and J ends were trimmed by 1 base and 4 bases, with 13 bases remaining between them.